The rows below give T cell receptor beta chains drawn from one sample of a study of neurological immune-mediated disorders. TCRdb analysed the 5' RACE reads with MiXCR anew, one entry per CDR3 protein. This sample has 84,000 or so distinct CDR3 sequences, with approximately 4.6% found just once. Sequenced input: PBMCs. The receptors derive from a woman in her fifties or sixties with multiple sclerosis. Both conserved end residues are part of each CDR3. The D gene is left open where the match is weak. Clone size is stated in some rows and not others, as once, few, many or a class when expanded.

CDR3 protein	CDR3 DNA	V gene	J gene	clone size	D gene
CASSLGPSSGANVLTF	TGTGCCAGCAGCTTAGGCCCCAGCTCTGGGGCCAACGTCCTGACTTTC	TRBV11-2	TRBJ2-6	many	.
CASRGTSVGTGELFF	TGCGCCAGCAGAGGGACTAGCGTCGGCACCGGGGAGCTGTTTTTT	TRBV5-1	TRBJ2-2	many	TRBD2
CASSNRLAGDNEQFF	TGTGCCAGCAGCAACCGACTAGCGGGGGACAATGAGCAGTTCTTC	TRBV7-2	TRBJ2-1	many	TRBD2
CASSASGGYNEQFF	TGTGCCAGCAGTGCCAGCGGGGGATACAATGAGCAGTTCTTC	TRBV6-5	TRBJ2-1	many	TRBD2
CASRVVGSDGELFF	TGTGCCAGCAGGGTCGTTGGTAGTGACGGGGAGCTGTTTTTT	TRBV3-1	TRBJ2-2	many	.
CASSFTGKNTGELFF	TGTGCCAGCAGCTTTACGGGAAAGAACACCGGGGAGCTGTTTTTT	TRBV7-6	TRBJ2-2	many	.
CSAPTGQNTEAFF	TGCAGTGCTCCGACAGGGCAGAACACTGAAGCTTTCTTT	TRBV20-1	TRBJ1-1	many	TRBD1
CASSQDYYGYTF	TGTGCCAGCAGTCAGGATTACTATGGCTACACCTTC	TRBV7-9	TRBJ1-2	many	.
CASSFQSPRGGVPNTGELFF	TGCGCCAGCAGCTTTCAATCCCCAAGGGGCGGGGTACCGAACACCGGGGAGCTGTTTTTT	TRBV5-1	TRBJ2-2	many	.
CASSTSGGYEQFF	TGCGCCAGCAGCACTAGCGGGGGGTATGAGCAGTTCTTC	TRBV5-1	TRBJ2-1	many	TRBD2
CAWGQGTNSPLHF	TGTGCCTGGGGACAGGGGACCAATTCACCCCTCCACTTT	TRBV30	TRBJ1-6	many	TRBD1
CASRTGGSFTEAFF	TGTGCCAGCAGGACAGGGGGGTCATTCACTGAAGCTTTCTTT	TRBV6-1	TRBJ1-1	many	TRBD1
CASSLWSGVNTEAFF	TGCGCCAGCAGCTTGTGGTCTGGGGTGAACACTGAAGCTTTCTTT	TRBV5-1	TRBJ1-1	many	.
CASSFNWAGELFF	TGTGCCAGCAGTTTCAACTGGGCGGGGGAGCTGTTTTTT	TRBV28	TRBJ2-2	many	.
CSVGSAGGDPTNEKLFF	TGCAGCGTTGGTTCGGCCGGAGGGGACCCAACTAATGAAAAACTGTTTTTT	TRBV29-1	TRBJ1-4	many	.
CSARVRVVYQETQYF	TGCAGTGCTAGAGTAAGGGTGGTTTACCAAGAGACCCAGTACTTC	TRBV20-1	TRBJ2-5	many	.
CASSPGNNEQYF	TGTGCCAGCAGCCCAGGTAACAACGAGCAGTACTTC	TRBV5-6	TRBJ2-7	many	.
CASKRGIIYEQYF	TGCGCCAGCAAGCGGGGGATAATTTACGAGCAGTACTTC	TRBV5-1	TRBJ2-7	many	TRBD2
CASSLYQDTQYF	TGTGCCAGCAGCTTATACCAGGATACGCAGTATTTT	TRBV7-2	TRBJ2-3	many	.
CASGITGTGASPLHF	TGTGCCAGCGGCATTACCGGGACAGGGGCTTCACCCCTCCACTTT	TRBV28	TRBJ1-6	many	TRBD1
CASSLQGSSYNEQFF	TGTGCCAGCAGTCTCCAGGGATCGTCCTACAATGAGCAGTTCTTC	TRBV2	TRBJ2-1	many	.
CASSPAGHYEQYF	TGCGCCAGCAGCCCCGCGGGGCACTACGAGCAGTACTTC	TRBV5-1	TRBJ2-7	many	.
CSARDSGGLGGGQPQHF	TGCAGTGCTAGAGATTCGGGGGGACTTGGGGGAGGGCAGCCCCAGCATTTT	TRBV20-1	TRBJ1-5	many	.
CATSVEVRNTEAFF	TGTGCCACCTCAGTGGAGGTAAGGAACACTGAAGCTTTCTTT	TRBV6-1	TRBJ1-1	.	.
CASSPSVGTQYF	TGCGCCAGCAGCCCATCGGTTGGTACGCAGTATTTT	TRBV10-1	TRBJ2-3	few	.
CASIPRTGFRAEQYF	TGTGCCAGCATCCCCCGGACAGGGTTTCGTGCCGAGCAGTACTTC	TRBV6-2/TRBV6-3	TRBJ2-7	many	TRBD1
CSAKLDQRGKTQYF	TGCAGTGCTAAACTGGACCAACGCGGAAAGACCCAGTACTTC	TRBV20-1	TRBJ2-5	many	.
CATSDLVGGVDEQYF	TGTGCCACCAGTGATTTGGTCGGGGGCGTGGACGAGCAGTACTTC	TRBV24-1	TRBJ2-7	many	.
CASRTTGTGTEQYF	TGTGCCAGCAGAACCACCGGGACAGGGACCGAGCAGTACTTC	TRBV6-5	TRBJ2-7	many	TRBD1
CASRGGSYEQYF	TGTGCCAGCCGAGGGGGTTCCTACGAGCAGTACTTC	TRBV12-3/TRBV12-4	TRBJ2-7	many	.
CASSLIGGPYEQYF	TGCGCCAGCAGCTTGATAGGGGGCCCCTACGAGCAGTACTTC	TRBV5-1	TRBJ2-7	many	TRBD1
CASRQWTNSGANVLTF	TGCGCCAGCAGACAGTGGACTAACTCTGGGGCCAACGTCCTGACTTTC	TRBV5-1	TRBJ2-6	few	.
CASRDSSYNEQFF	TGTGCCAGCAGGGACAGTAGCTACAATGAGCAGTTCTTC	TRBV9	TRBJ2-1	.	.
CATAAGLAGGPYNEQFF	TGTGCCACCGCGGCGGGACTAGCGGGGGGACCCTACAATGAGCAGTTCTTC	TRBV10-3	TRBJ2-1	many	TRBD2
CASSTGGPQTGELFF	TGCGCCAGCAGCACCGGGGGGCCCCAGACCGGGGAGCTGTTTTTT	TRBV5-1	TRBJ2-2	many	.
CASSFGRSSSYEQYF	TGCGCCAGCAGCTTCGGTAGGAGCAGCTCCTACGAGCAGTACTTC	TRBV5-1	TRBJ2-7	many	.
CASSKEAGGPYNEQFF	TGTGCCAGCAGCAAAGAAGCGGGGGGGCCCTACAATGAGCAGTTCTTC	TRBV2	TRBJ2-1	.	TRBD2
CASSLGATLNTEAFF	TGTGCCAGCAGCTTAGGCGCAACGCTGAACACTGAAGCTTTCTTT	TRBV5-4	TRBJ1-1	many	.
CASSQGGRRGASNQPQHF	TGTGCCAGCAGCCAGGGGGGTAGAAGGGGCGCAAGCAATCAGCCCCAGCATTTT	TRBV3-1	TRBJ1-5	many	.
CASSVVQGPGNTIYF	TGTGCCAGCAGCGTAGTACAGGGGCCTGGAAACACCATATATTTT	TRBV9	TRBJ1-3	many	TRBD1
CSVEVREGQPQHF	TGCAGCGTTGAAGTCCGGGAGGGTCAGCCCCAGCATTTT	TRBV29-1	TRBJ1-5	many	.
CASSWVQGVGETQYF	TGCGCCAGCAGCTGGGTTCAGGGTGTTGGAGAGACCCAGTACTTC	TRBV5-1	TRBJ2-5	many	.
CASSWGTSGGANEQFF	TGCGCCAGCAGCTGGGGGACTAGCGGGGGGGCAAATGAGCAGTTCTTC	TRBV5-1	TRBJ2-1	many	TRBD2
CASSPRGTRNLNTEAFF	TGTGCCAGCTCACCACGGGGGACCCGAAACTTAAACACTGAAGCTTTCTTT	TRBV18	TRBJ1-1	few	.
CASSLVGLNNEQFF	TGCGCCAGCAGCTTGGTGGGACTCAACAATGAGCAGTTCTTC	TRBV5-1	TRBJ2-1	many	.
CSASRLAANTGELFF	TGCAGTGCTTCCCGACTAGCGGCGAACACCGGGGAGCTGTTTTTT	TRBV20-1	TRBJ2-2	many	TRBD2
CASRIHSLNTEAFF	TGTGCCAGCAGGATACACAGTTTGAACACTGAAGCTTTCTTT	TRBV27	TRBJ1-1	many	.
CASSLDLADTQYF	TGCGCCAGCAGCTTAGATCTGGCAGATACGCAGTATTTT	TRBV5-1	TRBJ2-3	many	.
CSARDGTGSSYNSPLHF	TGCAGTGCTAGAGACGGGACAGGGAGCTCCTATAATTCACCCCTCCACTTT	TRBV20-1	TRBJ1-6	many	TRBD1